The clone carrying this T cell receptor (beta chain) was seen only a few times. The whole isolated RNA underwent reverse transcription, so sequencing captured expressed TCRB transcripts. Profiled with immunoSEQ multiplex PCR; TCRdb holds only in-frame clones, not every one. The sample contains around 500,000 clones, over 25% of which appear only once. Over 95% purity was reached by all sorted populations. This entry comes from a study of beta chain features in type 1 diabetes. Study-wide context: Healthy donors and patients had similar age, gender and cell yields.

CDR1 SGDLS and CDR2 YYNGEE come from the germline V gene. V was trimmed by 5 bases and J by 6 bases, leaving 12 bases between them. The CDR3 sequence is 13 residues long. The chain couples TRBV9 to TRBJ2-1, with D possibly TRBD2 on 5 matching bases. This clonotype was sampled from a man aged 18 to 35 in good health. Sequencing was carried out using naive CD4+ T cells from blood. DNA of the CDR3: TGTGCCAGCAGTCTAGCCATCAGCAATGAGCAGTTCTTC. Protein sequence: CASSLAISNEQFF.